The 26 T cell receptor beta chains given below trace back to one sample, sequenced in a study of regulatory T cells in long-lasting Graves disease. Time point: newly diagnosed GD, antithyroid drugs for less than 3 months. Construction of the TCR library relied on RNA isolated from PBMCs. To make TCR beta libraries, researchers used iRepertoire HTBI primers and Arm-PCR of CDR3 regions. TCRdb independently ran MiXCR on the multiplex PCR reads; one entry per CDR3 protein. The sample includes approximately 390,000 distinct CDR3 sequences, roughly 16% of them seen just once. This same sample was also taken into another study, of T cells in Graves' hyperthyroidism and ophthalmopathy.

The sequences come from peripheral blood mononuclear cells (PBMCs), collected at new diagnosis, from a patient treated with antithyroid drugs. These receptors were collected from a woman in her late teens or twenties with Graves disease.

This clonotype was recorded a few times. This chain joins TRBV30 and TRBJ1-5; D may be TRBD1 (5 bases). The CDR3 runs 15 residues. Trimming took 0 bases from V and 7 from J, leaving 16 bases between them. Germline CDR1 GTSNPN, CDR2 SVGIG (reference sequence). CDR3 amino acids: CAWSVRDSKSQPQHF. The CDR3 DNA sequence: TGTGCCTGGAGTGTGAGGGACTCGAAGAGCCAGCCCCAGCATTTT.

On this clonotype: A much larger clone is a single base away; this may be a read error. This is likely a read error, given that the CDR3 carries no conserved phenylalanine or tryptophan at its end. The chain recombines TRBV7-9 with TRBJ2-1; TRBD2 matches at 8 bases. The CDR3 consists of 15 residues. J lost 6 bases, V lost 5 bases, and 9 bases had no gene match. Germline lookup yields CDR1 SEHNR and CDR2 FQNEAQ (reference sequence). The CDR3 spells CASSESGSGSNEQFV. The CDR3 DNA reads as TGTGCCAGCAGCGAAAGCGGGAGCGGGAGCAATGAGCAGTTCGTC.

Comments on this clonotype: A much larger clone lies a single base off, so this may be a read error. The chain has TRBV11-3 and TRBJ2-1, with 7 bases identical to TRBD1. This CDR3 contains 15 residues. Per germline, CDR1 SGHNT and CDR2 YENEEA. The CDR3 protein is CASSPATGNYNGQFF. The DNA for the CDR3 is TGTGCCAGCAGCCCCGCGACAGGGAACTACAATGGGCAGTTCTTC.

The chain is built from TRBV14 and TRBJ1-1; weak D call: TRBD1 (6 bases). The germline V and J ends were trimmed by 5 bases and 3 bases, with 13 bases remaining between them. The CDR3 extends over 14 amino acids. Germline CDR1 is SGHDN and CDR2 is FVKESK. The CDR3 DNA sequence: TGTGCCAGCAGCGAAAACAGGGAGCACACTGAAGCTTTCTTT. It is translated as CASSENREHTEAFF.

This clonotype was seen at least ten times. V gene TRBV4-2 combines with J gene TRBJ2-7; TRBD2 matches at 9 bases. Trimming took 3 bases from V and 2 from J; bases not matched to a gene: 2. Germline CDR1 reads LGHNA; CDR2 reads YNFKEQ. The CDR3 runs 14 residues. The CDR3 nucleotides read TGTGCCAGCAGCCAGCGGGAGGGAACCTACGAGCAGTACTTC. It encodes CASSQREGTYEQYF.

This clonotype was observed at least ten times. This chain links TRBV12-3 or TRBV12-4 with TRBJ1-5; possible D gene TRBD1, 6 bases. The CDR3 length is 13 residues. V was pared by 8 bases and J by 7 bases, with 15 bases between. For the CDR3, the DNA is TGTGCCAGCCTAAACAGGGTGGGGCAGCCCCAGCATTTT. Its translation: CASLNRVGQPQHF.

This rearrangement joins TRBV4-2 to TRBJ1-6, with D possibly being TRBD1 (6 bases). The CDR3 totals 15 residues. From germline, CDR1 is LGHNA and CDR2 YNFKEQ. Trimming removed 3 bases at V and 8 bases at J, with 14 bases between. The CDR3: CASSQGALRDSPLHF. The CDR3, as DNA: TGTGCCAGCAGCCAGGGGGCCTTGAGGGATTCACCCCTCCACTTT.

This clonotype appeared many times. The chain employs TRBV12-3 or TRBV12-4 and TRBJ2-1; D is tentatively TRBD1 or TRBD2 (5 bases each). The CDR3 contains 13 residues. V lost 3 bases and J 8 bases, leaving 11 bases between the germline ends. The CDR3 loop reads CASSFGDLYEQFF. In nucleotides, the CDR3 is TGTGCCAGCAGTTTTGGGGACCTTTATGAGCAGTTCTTC.

Comments on this clonotype: This clone may be a read error of a much larger clone one base away. CDR3 DNA sequence: TGTGCCAGCAGTCGGAGCGGGAGGGCCCCAGATACGCAGTATTTT. Amino acids: CASSRSGRAPDTQYF. The chain employs TRBV12-3 or TRBV12-4 and TRBJ2-3; 10 positions match TRBD2. The length of the CDR3 is 15 residues. V lost 5 bases to trimming and J lost 4 bases; unmatched junction nucleotides: 6.

Comment on this clonotype: This may be a read error: a much more frequent sequence differs by one nucleotide. This chain uses TRBV28 with TRBJ2-7; the D call may be TRBD1 or TRBD2 (7 bases each). The CDR3 has 14 residues. V lost 4 bases, J lost 6 bases, and 16 bases lay in between. Germline CDR1 and CDR2: MDHEN and SYDVKM. This CDR3 is CASSSGGAVSEQYF. Written as DNA, the CDR3 is TGTGCCAGCAGTTCAGGGGGGGCCGTCTCCGAGCAGTACTTC.

V and J are TRBV6-2 or TRBV6-3 and TRBJ2-5; no clear D gene. The V gene's germline CDR1 is MNHEY and CDR2 SVGEGT. This CDR3 region has 15 residues. The V end was cut by 5 bases, the J end by 0 bases, with 13 bases between. The CDR3 nucleotides read TGTGCCAGCAGTGAAGTGCAGGCTTACCAAGAGACCCAGTACTTC. Protein product: CASSEVQAYQETQYF.

This chain connects TRBV5-1 to TRBJ2-1; 16 nucleotides match TRBD2. This CDR3 comprises 17 residues. Germline values: CDR1 SGHRS, CDR2 YFSETQ. The trim removed 4 bases at V and 9 bases at J, leaving 10 bases unmatched. CDR3 in DNA: TGCGCCAGCAGCAGCCAAGGGACTAGCGGGGGGGCCGGTGAGCAGTTCTTC. Translation gives CASSSQGTSGGAGEQFF. Full variable domain (remainder filled in from reference TRBV5-1 and TRBJ2-1): KAGVTQTPRYLIKTRGQQVTLSCSPISGHRSVSWYQQTPGQGLQFLFEYFSETQRNKGNFPGRFSGRQFSNSRSEMNVSTLELGDSALYLCASSSQGTSGGAGEQFFGPGTRLTVL.

This sequence joins TRBV20-1 and TRBJ2-1; D not certain. The CDR3 extends over 14 amino acids. Trimming cost V 3 bases and J 3 bases, with 12 bases left between them. Germline CDR1 reads DFQATT; CDR2 reads SNEGSKA (reference sequence). The CDR3 DNA follows: TGCAGTGCTAGTAGACTGTCCTTCTACAATGAGCAGTTCTTC. It is translated as CSASRLSFYNEQFF.

V and J are TRBV24-1 and TRBJ1-3; 8 nucleotides match TRBD1. Trimming removed 3 bases from V and 4 bases from J; junction bases left unmatched: 4. Germline loops: CDR1 KGHDR, CDR2 SFDVKD. CDR3 length: 15 amino acids. The CDR3 nucleotides are TGTGCCACCAGTGATGGCGGACAGGGAGGAAACACCATATATTTT. Residues: CATSDGGQGGNTIYF.

Worth noting for this clonotype: This may come from a read error, since a much larger clone is one base off. The J gene is TRBJ1-4, the V gene TRBV12-3 or TRBV12-4; no reliable D call. The CDR3 contains 13 residues. The CDR3 region has the DNA TGTGCCAGCAGTTTTTCAACTAAAGAAAAACTGTTTTTT. This codes for CASSFSTKEKLFF.

A few counts support this clonotype. This chain links TRBV20-1 with TRBJ2-6; tentative D call: TRBD1 (5 bases). Trimming left V 6 bases short and J 4 bases short, with 19 bases between. Germline CDR1 is DFQATT and CDR2 is SNEGSKA (reference sequence). The CDR3 is 16 residues long. CDR3 DNA: TGCAGTGCCACAAAACCCAGGGTGACCGGGGCCAACGTCCTGACTTTC. It encodes CSATKPRVTGANVLTF.

Only a few counts were recorded for this clonotype. The rearrangement uses TRBV13 and TRBJ1-4; no reliable D call. The CDR3 extends over 16 amino acids. V was clipped by 0 bases and J by 0 bases, with 8 bases between them. CDR1 is PRHDT, CDR2 FYEKMQ, per germline (reference sequence). CDR3: CASSLGATATNEKLFF. In nucleotides, the CDR3 is TGTGCCAGCAGCTTAGGGGCGACGGCAACTAATGAAAAACTGTTTTTT.

This clonotype was seen a few times. This rearrangement joins TRBV20-1 to TRBJ1-5; TRBD1 matches 7 bases. The germline CDR1 and CDR2 sequences are DFQATT and SNEGSKA (reference sequence). Germline trimming cut 0 bases from V and 5 bases from J; bases unmatched to any gene: 4. This CDR3 is built from 14 residues. CDR3 sequence (DNA): TGCAGTGCTAGAGATCGACAGGGATATCAGCCCCAGCATTTT. Its translation: CSARDRQGYQPQHF.

This clonotype has a count of ten or more. The chain employs TRBV20-1 and TRBJ2-1, with 9 positions matching TRBD1. CDR1 is DFQATT and CDR2 is SNEGSKA in the germline V gene (reference sequence). The CDR3 has 14 amino acids. V shed 0 bases and J 12 bases; nucleotides not matched to a gene: 9. The CDR3 nucleotides read TGCAGTGCTAGAGAGGACAGGGGTTTAGGGACGCAGTTCTTC. Residues: CSAREDRGLGTQFF.

The chain recombines TRBV13 with TRBJ2-2; 14 positions agree with TRBD2. Per germline, CDR1 PRHDT and CDR2 FYEKMQ (reference sequence). V gave up 5 bases and J gave up 6 bases; unmatched junction bases: 11. This CDR3 has 18 residues. The CDR3 protein is CASSQPGLAGARAGELFF. CDR3 nucleotides: TGTGCCAGCAGCCAACCGGGACTAGCGGGGGCTCGGGCCGGGGAGCTGTTTTTT.

In DNA form, the CDR3 reads TGTGCCACGGCAGGGGCGACCGGGGAGCTGTTTTTT. This sequence encodes CATAGATGELFF. The chain has TRBV27 and TRBJ2-2, with D maybe TRBD1 (6 bases). The V end lost 10 bases, the J end lost 5 bases, and 11 bases lay between the germline ends. CDR3 length equals 12 residues. Germline loops: CDR1 MNHEY, CDR2 SMNVEV (reference sequence).

Ten or more counts support this clonotype. The gene calls are TRBV18 and TRBJ2-1; D not resolved. The V end was cut by 2 bases, the J end by 5 bases, with 13 bases between. The germline CDR1 and CDR2 sequences are KGHSH and LQKENI. The CDR3 extends over 15 amino acids. The CDR3, as DNA: TGTGCCAGCTCACCATCTTCTTTAGCAGACAATGAGCAGTTCTTC. Residues: CASSPSSLADNEQFF.

In its sample, this clonotype was seen many times. This chain uses TRBV27 with TRBJ2-1, with TRBD2 matching over 11 bases. CDR1 is MNHEY, CDR2 SMNVEV, per germline (reference sequence). CDR3 length: 15 amino acids. With 8 bases clipped from V and 8 bases from J, the junction kept 11 bases outside the gene matches. The CDR3 sequence is CASHQSLAGVHEQFF. The CDR3, as DNA: TGTGCCAGCCACCAATCACTAGCGGGAGTACATGAGCAGTTCTTC.

This clonotype has a handful of counts. The V gene is TRBV19, the J gene TRBJ2-5, with a possible D match to TRBD2 (5 bases). This CDR3 contains 14 residues. The V end was cut by 2 bases, the J end by 1 base, with 8 bases between. In germline, CDR1 is LNHDA, CDR2 SQIVND (reference sequence). The CDR3 loop is CASSILGLQETQYF. DNA of the CDR3: TGTGCCAGTAGTATACTTGGACTCCAAGAGACCCAGTACTTC.

This clonotype was picked up a small number of times. Here the CDR3 reads CASSIGQGNTGELFF. As DNA, the CDR3 is TGTGCCAGCAGCATAGGACAGGGGAACACCGGGGAGCTGTTTTTT. V gene TRBV5-6 combines with J gene TRBJ2-2; TRBD1 matches at 8 bases. Germline CDR1 and CDR2: SGHDT and YYEEEE. V shed 4 bases, J shed 1 base, and the junction held 3 bases outside the gene matches. This CDR3 is built from 15 residues.

This clonotype was counted many times. As DNA, the CDR3 is TGTGCCAGCAGGGACAGCCCTCTGAACACTGAAGCTTTCTTT. Its translation is CASRDSPLNTEAFF. The J gene is TRBJ1-1, the V gene TRBV7-9, with TRBD1 as a possible D gene (6 bases). V was clipped by 6 bases and J by 0 bases, with 11 bases between them. CDR3 length: 14 amino acids. Germline CDR1 reads SEHNR; CDR2 reads FQNEAQ (reference sequence).